The 26 T cell receptor beta chains reported below all come from one sample, sequenced in a study of cytomegalovirus exposure and HLA in healthy donors. Researchers ran the PCR with 60 Vbeta and 13 Jbeta primers. Assay used: immunoSEQ multiplex PCR; TCRdb lists only in-frame clones, some missing. This sample has around 110,000 clones, with 65% to 75% found just once. The specimen sequenced was PBMCs. These receptors all come from a female donor in good health and CMV-seronegative.

V is TRBV30 and J is TRBJ2-7; TRBD1 agrees at 10 bases. CDR1 and CDR2 (germline): GTSNPN, SVGIG (reference sequence). This CDR3 spans 14 amino acids. The junction had 6 bases not matched to a gene; V was cut back by 0 bases and J by 7 bases. The CDR3 sequence: CAWSVGTGASEQYF. DNA of the CDR3: TGTGCCTGGAGTGTGGGGACAGGGGCGAGTGAGCAGTACTTC. Combining the CDR3 with reference TRBV30 and TRBJ2-7 gives the whole variable domain SQTIHQWPATLVQPVGSPLSLECTVEGTSNPNLYWYRQAAGRGLQLLFYSVGIGQISSEVPQNLSASRPQDRQFILSSKKLLLSDSGFYLCAWSVGTGASEQYFGPGTRLTVT.

V is TRBV6-6 and J is TRBJ1-2; D unclear. Per the germline V gene, CDR1 is MNHNY and CDR2 is SVGAGI (reference sequence). V lost 10 bases, J lost 4 bases, and 13 bases lay in between. CDR3 length: 12 residues. CDR3 residues: CAIRSGSYGYTF. CDR3 sequence (DNA): TGTGCCATACGGAGCGGTAGCTATGGCTACACCTTC.

This clone was seen a few times. The J gene is TRBJ2-1, the V gene TRBV19; 12 nucleotides line up with TRBD2. J lost 5 bases, V lost 5 bases, and 4 bases had no gene match. In germline, CDR1 is LNHDA, CDR2 SQIVND (reference sequence). The CDR3 loop spans 15 amino acids. CDR3 amino acids: CASSRLAGAHNEQFF. CDR3 nucleotide sequence: TGTGCCAGTAGTCGACTAGCGGGAGCCCACAATGAGCAGTTCTTC.

J is TRBJ2-3 and V is TRBV10-1; D is possibly TRBD1 (6 bases). Germline-derived CDR1 and CDR2 are WNHNN and SYGVQD (reference sequence). This CDR3 spans 15 amino acids. V was shortened by 3 bases and J by 3 bases, with 13 bases between the two germline ends. The chain's CDR3 is CASSESGGRTDTQYF. CDR3 DNA sequence: TGCGCCAGCAGTGAAAGTGGGGGCCGGACAGATACGCAGTATTTT.

The chain joins TRBV7-2 to TRBJ2-2; possibly TRBD2 for D (5 bases). The CDR3 is 15 residues long. Germline loops: CDR1 SGHTA, CDR2 FQGNSA. The V end lost 6 bases, the J end lost 0 bases, and 11 bases lay between the germline ends. The chain's CDR3 is CASRRAGTNTGELFF. In DNA form, the CDR3 reads TGTGCCAGCAGACGGGCCGGGACGAACACCGGGGAGCTGTTTTTT.

This sequence joins TRBV25-1 and TRBJ2-2, with a possible D match to TRBD2 (5 bases). Germline values: CDR1 MGHDK, CDR2 SYGVNS. CDR3 length: 14 amino acids. The germline V and J ends were trimmed by 5 bases and 6 bases, with 13 bases remaining between them. The CDR3 sequence: CASSREALAGELFF. The CDR3 region has the DNA TGTGCCAGCAGTCGGGAAGCCCTCGCCGGGGAGCTGTTTTTT. Variable domain in full (rest from reference TRBV25-1 and TRBJ2-2): EADIYQTPRYLVIGTGKKITLECSQTMGHDKMYWYQQDPGMELHLIHYSYGVNSTEKGDLSSESTVSRIRTEHFPLTLESARPSHTSQYLCASSREALAGELFFGEGSRLTVL.

The chain links TRBV14 to TRBJ1-1; maybe TRBD1 (5 bases). Germline CDR1 reads SGHDN; CDR2 reads FVKESK. There are 13 residues in the CDR3. The V gene lost 3 bases and the J gene lost 10 bases, with 15 bases spanning the gap. CDR3 coding DNA: TGTGCCAGCAGCCAGGGGGGGAGCATAGGAGCTTTCTTT. Protein product: CASSQGGSIGAFF.

This chain links TRBV18 with TRBJ2-3; 8 nucleotides match TRBD2. The germline CDR1 and CDR2 sequences are KGHSH and LQKENI. V lost 2 bases, J lost 6 bases, and 7 bases stayed unmatched. The CDR3 consists of 15 residues. The CDR3 region has the DNA TGTGCCAGCTCACCAGGGCGGGAGGCCTCCGATACGCAGTATTTT. Translated: CASSPGREASDTQYF.

The genes are TRBV28 and TRBJ2-1; D unresolved. The CDR3 contains 11 residues. Germline CDR1 is MDHEN and CDR2 is SYDVKM. Trimming removed 5 bases from V and 8 bases from J, with 7 bases in between. The CDR3 coding sequence is TGTGCCAGCAGTAATCTCGATGAGCAGTTCTTC. Amino acid sequence: CASSNLDEQFF.

The V and J genes are TRBV6-5 and TRBJ1-2; no clear D gene. The CDR3 totals 16 residues. Germline assignment: CDR1 MNHEY and CDR2 SVGAGI. V lost 2 bases and J 4 bases, leaving 17 bases between the germline ends. The CDR3 DNA reads TGTGCCAGCAGTTACATAGACCGCGGGGTTGGCTATGGCTACACCTTC. Amino acid sequence: CASSYIDRGVGYGYTF.

V is TRBV15 and J is TRBJ2-3, with TRBD2 identical over 11 bases. The CDR3 spans 16 residues. Trimming at V came to 3 bases and at J to 6 bases, leaving 8 bases not matched to a gene. Germline V lookup: CDR1 LNHNV, CDR2 YYDKDF (reference sequence). The CDR3 DNA is TGTGCCACCAGCAGGCAACGACTAGCGGGACCCGATACGCAGTATTTT. Encoded protein: CATSRQRLAGPDTQYF.

The chain couples TRBV28 to TRBJ2-5; 7 nucleotides line up with TRBD2. The CDR3 covers 15 residues. Germline trimming cut 1 base from V and 4 bases from J; bases unmatched to any gene: 6. The germline V gene encodes CDR1 MDHEN and CDR2 SYDVKM. The CDR3 region has the DNA TGTGCCAGCAGTTTATCTTCAGGGAGGGCAGAGACCCAGTACTTC. As protein: CASSLSSGRAETQYF.

This clone is a singleton in its sample. V and J are TRBV19 and TRBJ2-6, with 8 positions matching TRBD2. V shed 6 bases and J 2 bases; nucleotides not matched to a gene: 6. The germline V gene has CDR1 LNHDA and CDR2 SQIVND (reference sequence). This CDR3 spans 16 amino acids. The CDR3 is CASSGRAPPGANVLTF. The CDR3 DNA reads TGTGCCAGTAGCGGGAGGGCCCCCCCTGGGGCCAACGTCCTGACTTTC. Full variable domain (outside the CDR3, taken from reference TRBV19 and TRBJ2-6): DGGITQSPKYLFRKEGQNVTLSCEQNLNHDAMYWYRQDPGQGLRLIYYSQIVNDFQKGDIAEGYSVSREKKESFPLTVTSAQKNPTAFYLCASSGRAPPGANVLTFGAGSRLTVL.

The chain joins TRBV7-9 to TRBJ2-1, with D maybe TRBD1 (6 bases). The V and J ends lost 4 bases and 4 bases respectively, with 8 bases between them. The length of the CDR3 is 13 residues. Per germline, CDR1 SEHNR and CDR2 FQNEAQ (reference sequence). CDR3 in amino acids: CASSSDRYNEQFF. As DNA, the CDR3 is TGTGCCAGCAGCTCCGACAGGTACAATGAGCAGTTCTTC.

This chain connects TRBV5-1 to TRBJ2-1, with 8 bases identical to TRBD1. Germline V CDR1 and CDR2: SGHRS, YFSETQ. Unmatched junction bases numbered 6, after V lost 4 bases and J lost 0 bases. The CDR3 consists of 16 residues. In DNA form, the CDR3 reads TGCGCCAGCAGCCTCCCCGGGACAGGCTCCTACAATGAGCAGTTCTTC. Translation gives CASSLPGTGSYNEQFF.

The rearrangement joins TRBV30 to TRBJ2-1; 12 bases match TRBD1. After removal of 4 bases from V and 0 bases from J, the junction contained 13 bases not matched to a gene. Germline V gene data show CDR1 as GTSNPN and CDR2 as SVGIG (reference sequence). This CDR3 region has 19 residues. The CDR3 sequence: CAWTAKGTGGHSSYNEQFF. The CDR3 DNA reads TGTGCCTGGACCGCCAAGGGGACAGGGGGCCATAGCTCCTACAATGAGCAGTTCTTC.

This clone was seen only a few times. The chain joins TRBV6-1 to TRBJ2-1; 10 bases map to TRBD1. Germline-derived CDR1 and CDR2 are MNHNS and SASEGT. With 4 bases clipped from V and 6 bases from J, the junction kept 9 bases outside the gene matches. This CDR3 contains 16 residues. CDR3 nucleotides: TGTGCCAGCAGTGCAGGCGACAGGGGGCCCCTCAATGAGCAGTTCTTC. This translates into CASSAGDRGPLNEQFF.

This chain joins TRBV6-5 and TRBJ2-7, with 8 bases fitting TRBD2. J lost 5 bases, V lost 5 bases, and 11 bases had no gene match. This CDR3 is 15 amino acids long. Per germline, CDR1 MNHEY and CDR2 SVGAGI. The CDR3 nucleotides are TGTGCCAGCAGTCTTACGGGAGGGATACAGGACGAGCAGTACTTC. This translates into CASSLTGGIQDEQYF.

The chain carries TRBV29-1 and TRBJ1-1, with 7 bases fitting TRBD1. This CDR3 is 10 amino acids long. The junction had 1 base not matched to a gene; V was cut back by 5 bases and J by 7 bases. The germline V gene encodes CDR1 SQVTM and CDR2 ANQGSEA. The CDR3 spells CSVQGVEAFF. CDR3 sequence (DNA): TGCAGCGTTCAGGGGGTTGAAGCTTTCTTT.

The rearrangement links TRBV14 to TRBJ2-2; D is possibly TRBD2 (6 bases). V shed 0 bases and J shed 3 bases, with 11 bases lying between them. This CDR3 comprises 16 residues. CDR1 is SGHDN, CDR2 FVKESK, per germline. CDR3 nucleotide sequence: TGTGCCAGCAGCCAAGATGGGCGGAGGGACACCGGGGAGCTGTTTTTT. It translates to CASSQDGRRDTGELFF.

The chain uses TRBV4-1 and TRBJ2-7, with 12 bases lining up with TRBD2. This CDR3 region has 15 residues. The V gene's germline CDR1 is MGHRA and CDR2 YSYEKL. V lost 0 bases, J lost 3 bases, and 0 bases stayed unmatched. The CDR3 DNA reads as TGCGCCAGCAGCCAAGAGACTAGCGGGAGCTACGAGCAGTACTTC. Residues: CASSQETSGSYEQYF.

The V gene is TRBV2, the J gene TRBJ2-5, with a possible D match to TRBD2 (6 bases). V shed 3 bases and J shed 5 bases, with 16 bases lying between them. The germline CDR1 and CDR2 sequences are SNHLY and FYNNEI. The CDR3 has 15 residues. CDR3: CASSDVGRRVETQYF. Written as DNA, the CDR3 is TGTGCCAGCAGTGACGTGGGAAGGAGGGTGGAGACCCAGTACTTC.

The rearrangement joins TRBV6-6 to TRBJ2-7; tentatively, D is TRBD1 (5 bases). This CDR3 is 14 amino acids long. V was shortened by 4 bases and J by 3 bases, with 13 bases between the two germline ends. Looked up from germline, CDR1 is MNHNY and CDR2 is SVGAGI (reference sequence). CDR3 in DNA: TGTGCCAGCAGTTCCCCCTCGACAGTCTACGAGCAGTACTTC. Its protein product is CASSSPSTVYEQYF.

The CDR3 region is CASTLRPGAQHF. The CDR3 region has the DNA TGTGCCAGCACTCTCAGGCCCGGGGCCCAGCATTTT. The rearrangement links TRBV28 to TRBJ1-5; D call uncertain. Germline V gene lookup returns CDR1 MDHEN and CDR2 SYDVKM. The V gene lost 7 bases and the J gene lost 11 bases, with 15 bases spanning the gap. The CDR3 runs to 12 residues.

This clone has at least ten counts. The chain has TRBV6-1 and TRBJ2-7; D is perhaps TRBD2 (6 bases). Germline lookup yields CDR1 MNHNS and CDR2 SASEGT. V was cut by 7 bases and J by 6 bases, with 19 bases left in between. The length of the CDR3 is 14 residues. CDR3 DNA: TGTGCCAGCACCGCCACGACTAGTCTTGGCGAGCAGTACTTC. Amino acid sequence: CASTATTSLGEQYF.

CDR3 protein: CASSTTSGRINEQFF. Written as DNA, the CDR3 is TGTGCCAGCAGCACCACTAGCGGGAGAATAAATGAGCAGTTCTTC. This sequence joins TRBV6-7 and TRBJ2-1; 11 nucleotides agree with TRBD2. TRBV6-7 falls under the ORF class, with uncertain function. The CDR3 loop spans 15 amino acids. After removal of 6 bases from V and 7 bases from J, the junction contained 8 bases not matched to a gene.